This T cell receptor beta chain was recorded in a study of blood T cells in healthy people across ages. Overall study results and limits: Older age coincided with a roughly linear decline in TCR beta diversity per million T cells. Versus aged donors, long-lived donors had higher diversity and more naive CD4+ cells. The study could not conclusively compare naive and antigen-experienced cells, given its unsorted PBMCs.

In terms of origin and age, donors were healthy Caucasian individuals from Russia aged about 6 to 90. With regard to this clonotype: Its antigen is unknown.

Using a J-beta primer mix together with a sample-barcoded 5' primer, a second PCR was run for about 6 to 11 cycles. TCRdb reprocessed the 5' RACE reads via MiXCR and lists one record per CDR3 protein. The sample holds 1.5 million to 2 million distinct CDR3 sequences; 28% are singletons and the top ten take about 7.7%. The CDR3 spans 14 residues. Germline V gene data show CDR1 as SQVTM and CDR2 as ANQGSEA. The V segment lost 7 bases and the J segment 5 bases; nucleotides outside the gene matches: 10. This chain links TRBV29-1 with TRBJ2-7; the match to TRBD2 covers 11 bases. This receptor was identified in a woman aged 25 to 39 in good health. The sample taken for sequencing was blood. The CDR3 nucleotides read TGCAGCGCGAGGGTATTAGCGGGGGGGGACGAGCAGTACTTC. This encodes CSARVLAGGDEQYF.